These 21 T cell receptor beta chains were all obtained from the same sample, sequenced in a study of vaccination effects on CD4 cells after COVID-19. Which antigens these TCRs recognize remains unknown. Ahead of sequencing, the ViraFEST assay grew antigen-specific CD4+ T cells using viral peptide pools. The culture ran for about eleven days before CD4+ T cells were isolated. No vaccinee had earlier SARS-CoV-2 infection, and nucleocapsid antibodies were negative. The method was immunoSEQ multiplex PCR; TCRdb's version includes in-frame clones alone and lacks a portion of them. The table has 27,000 or so clones, roughly two thirds seen once. Sequencing used CD4+ T cells from PBMCs cultured with SARS-CoV-2 spike peptides, obtained before COVID-19 vaccination. The receptors were sampled from a human donor who received a COVID-19 vaccine.

The chain is built from TRBV7-8 and TRBJ2-6; D not resolved. Germline V lookup: CDR1 SGHVS, CDR2 FQNEAQ. Between the trimmed V and J ends, which lost 2 bases and 0 bases, there was a span of 5 bases. This CDR3 is 15 amino acids long. The DNA of the CDR3 is TGTGCCAGCAGCTTATTCACCTCTGGGGCCAACGTCCTGACTTTC. It specifies CASSLFTSGANVLTF.

V usage is TRBV6-6 and J usage is TRBJ1-5; 7 bases fit TRBD1. Trimming removed 2 bases from V and 7 bases from J; junction bases left unmatched: 8. This CDR3 has 15 residues. Germline CDR1 reads MNHNY; CDR2 reads SVGAGI (reference sequence). The CDR3 region is CASSYDPRGEQPQHF. CDR3 bases: TGTGCCAGCAGTTACGATCCCAGGGGGGAACAGCCCCAGCATTTT.

The V call is TRBV11-1, the J call TRBJ1-1; no firm D call. V was shortened by 5 bases and J by 1 base, with 5 bases between the two germline ends. The CDR3 length is 12 residues. From germline, CDR1 is SGHAT and CDR2 FQDESV (reference sequence). The CDR3 loop reads CASSPRNTEAFF. DNA of the CDR3: TGTGCCAGCAGCCCCCGGAACACTGAAGCTTTCTTT.

The chain links TRBV23-1 to TRBJ1-5, with 7 bases lining up with TRBD1. TRBV23-1 is known as an ORF, though its function is uncertain. J was trimmed by 7 bases and V by 0 bases; bases with no gene match: 9. The length of the CDR3 is 16 residues. The CDR3 nucleotides read TGCGCCAGCAGTCAATCGGGTACAGGGGTCCTACAGCCCCAGCATTTT. This gives the protein CASSQSGTGVLQPQHF.

CDR3 loop: CASSLGTGSEQFF. CDR3 in DNA: TGTGCCAGCAGCTTAGGGACAGGGAGCGAGCAGTTCTTC. J is TRBJ2-1 and V is TRBV5-4; 9 positions agree with TRBD1. The CDR3 consists of 13 residues. V lost 2 bases, J lost 10 bases, and 4 bases stayed unmatched. Germline V lookup: CDR1 SGHNT, CDR2 YYREEE (reference sequence).

V usage is TRBV19 and J usage is TRBJ1-1; D perhaps matches TRBD1 (6 bases). This CDR3 region has 16 residues. Germline V gives CDR1 LNHDA, CDR2 SQIVND (reference sequence). Trimming shortened V by 7 bases and J by 7 bases, and 25 bases separated the two germline ends. The CDR3 DNA follows: TGTGCCAGTAAACCGTTAGAACTAGGGGGGTGGAATGAAGCTTTCTTT. Translating it yields CASKPLELGGWNEAFF. The full variable domain, rest sourced from reference TRBV19 and TRBJ1-1, is DGGITQSPKYLFRKEGQNVTLSCEQNLNHDAMYWYRQDPGQGLRLIYYSQIVNDFQKGDIAEGYSVSREKKESFPLTVTSAQKNPTAFYLCASKPLELGGWNEAFFGQGTRLTVV.

There are a few counts of this clone. J is TRBJ1-2 and V is TRBV5-4; D remains ambiguous. CDR1 is SGHNT and CDR2 is YYREEE in the germline V gene (reference sequence). CDR3 size: 15 residues. The V end lost 0 bases, the J end lost 6 bases, and 15 bases lay between the germline ends. The CDR3 coding sequence is TGTGCCAGCAGCTTGGCCGGGCTGGGCTCGAATGGCTACACCTTC. Translated: CASSLAGLGSNGYTF. Filled out from reference TRBV5-4 and TRBJ1-2, the complete variable domain reads ETGVTQSPTHLIKTRGQQVTLRCSSQSGHNTVSWYQQALGQGPQFIFQYYREEENGRGNFPPRFSGLQFPNYSSELNVNALELDDSALYLCASSLAGLGSNGYTFGSGTRLTVV.

This rearrangement joins TRBV7-2 to TRBJ2-7, with TRBD2 matching over 7 bases. The ends lost 1 base at V and 2 bases at J; junction bases unmatched: 5. Germline CDR1 is SGHTA and CDR2 is FQGNSA. The length of the CDR3 is 15 residues. This CDR3 reads CASSLGGTTPYEQYF. CDR3 nucleotides: TGTGCCAGCAGCTTAGGGGGGACTACCCCCTACGAGCAGTACTTC. The full variable domain, its missing parts supplied by reference TRBV7-2 and TRBJ2-7, is GAGVSQSPSNKVTEKGKDVELRCDPISGHTALYWYRQSLGQGLEFLIYFQGNSAPDKSGLPSDRFSAERTGGSVSTLTIQRTQQEDSAVYLCASSLGGTTPYEQYFGPGTRLTVT.

The chain has TRBV2 and TRBJ1-4, with a weak D call TRBD1 (5 bases). Germline V gene lookup returns CDR1 SNHLY and CDR2 FYNNEI. The V end lost 5 bases, the J end lost 8 bases, and 18 bases lay between the germline ends. The CDR3 loop spans 15 amino acids. In nucleotides, the CDR3 is TGTGCCAGCAGTCGGGACGGTCAATCGGGAGAAAAACTGTTTTTT. Translation gives CASSRDGQSGEKLFF.

This clone is a singleton in its sample. This sequence joins TRBV19 and TRBJ1-1, with 7 nucleotides matching TRBD1. Losses at the gene ends were 1 base for V and 1 base for J; bases not matched to a gene: 3. Germline CDR1 is LNHDA and CDR2 is SQIVND (reference sequence). The CDR3 sequence is 15 residues long. The chain's CDR3 is CASSIGGQTNTEAFF. CDR3 in DNA: TGTGCCAGTAGTATAGGGGGACAGACGAACACTGAAGCTTTCTTT.

The chain links TRBV12-3 or TRBV12-4 to TRBJ2-2; no definite D call. The CDR3 extends over 13 amino acids. V shed 7 bases and J shed 6 bases, with 12 bases lying between them. Here the CDR3 reads CASNGPPAGELFF. The CDR3 DNA sequence: TGTGCCAGCAACGGGCCCCCCGCCGGGGAGCTGTTTTTT.

The gene calls are TRBV19 and TRBJ2-3, with TRBD1 identical over 7 bases. V lost 9 bases and J lost 2; bases outside the gene matches: 8. The CDR3 sequence is 14 residues long. The germline V gene encodes CDR1 LNHDA and CDR2 SQIVND (reference sequence). CDR3 in amino acids: CASRLGTDTDTQYF. In DNA form, the CDR3 reads TGTGCCAGCCGACTCGGGACAGACACAGATACGCAGTATTTT.

A few counts support this clone. J is TRBJ2-1 and V is TRBV7-2; 9 nucleotides line up with TRBD2. The CDR3 runs 15 residues. Germline V gene sequence: CDR1 SGHTA, CDR2 FQGNSA. V was clipped by 1 base and J by 6 bases; unmatched bases: 4. In nucleotides, the CDR3 is TGTGCCAGCAGCTTAGGGGCGGGGGGGTTCAATGAGCAGTTCTTC. It codes for CASSLGAGGFNEQFF.

The rearrangement links TRBV19 to TRBJ2-7; D may correspond to TRBD1 or TRBD2 (5 bases each). CDR3 size: 15 residues. V shed 9 bases and J shed 0 bases, with 18 bases lying between them. Per germline, CDR1 LNHDA and CDR2 SQIVND (reference sequence). The CDR3 region is CASRFGGYTSYEQYF. DNA for the CDR3: TGTGCCAGCCGCTTTGGGGGTTACACCTCCTACGAGCAGTACTTC.

The V and J genes are TRBV7-2 and TRBJ2-3; D is tentatively TRBD1 or TRBD2 (5 bases each). CDR1 SGHTA and CDR2 FQGNSA come from the germline V gene. The CDR3 has 15 residues. Trimming removed 5 bases from V and 0 bases from J, with 12 bases in between. The CDR3 coding sequence is TGTGCCAGCAGCGTCTCAGGGAGTAGCACAGATACGCAGTATTTT. Translated, it gives CASSVSGSSTDTQYF.

This clone was seen more than once but under ten times. This sequence joins TRBV6-5 and TRBJ1-1; a possible D gene is TRBD1 (6 bases). Germline CDR1 MNHEY, CDR2 SVGAGI. The CDR3 spans 14 residues. V was shortened by 9 bases and J by 5 bases, with 19 bases between the two germline ends. This CDR3 reads CASASGGAQTEAFF. CDR3 coding DNA: TGTGCCAGTGCTTCTGGGGGGGCGCAGACTGAAGCTTTCTTT.

This chain connects TRBV5-1 to TRBJ2-3; D unresolved. V gave up 3 bases and J gave up 0 bases, with 8 bases separating them. The germline gives CDR1 SGHRS, CDR2 YFSETQ. This CDR3 spans 14 amino acids. CDR3 sequence (DNA): TGCGCCAGCAGCTCGACCTCTAGCACAGATACGCAGTATTTT. Encoded protein: CASSSTSSTDTQYF.

This clone was observed a single time. This chain connects TRBV19 to TRBJ2-7, with TRBD1 matching over 10 bases. Per the germline V gene, CDR1 is LNHDA and CDR2 is SQIVND (reference sequence). This CDR3 spans 15 amino acids. J lost 2 bases, V lost 3 bases, and 4 bases had no gene match. CDR3 amino acids: CASSIDGQGAYEQYF. The CDR3 DNA reads TGTGCCAGTAGTATCGACGGACAGGGGGCCTACGAGCAGTACTTC.

The rearrangement links TRBV30 to TRBJ2-5; D could derive from TRBD1 or TRBD2 (5 bases each). Looked up from germline, CDR1 is GTSNPN and CDR2 is SVGIG (reference sequence). V was clipped by 4 bases and J by 5 bases, with 17 bases between them. CDR3 size: 14 residues. The CDR3 coding sequence is TGTGCCTGGAAAAAGGGGACCTCGATGGAGACCCAGTACTTC. It is translated as CAWKKGTSMETQYF. Looking up the rest from reference TRBV30 and TRBJ2-5 gives the full variable domain: SQTIHQWPATLVQPVGSPLSLECTVEGTSNPNLYWYRQAAGRGLQLLFYSVGIGQISSEVPQNLSASRPQDRQFILSSKKLLLSDSGFYLCAWKKGTSMETQYFGPGTRLLVL.

The V call is TRBV3-1 (or the pseudogene TRBV3-2), the J call TRBJ2-6; the D gene is possibly TRBD1 (5 bases). V lost 6 bases, J lost 0 bases, and 15 bases lay in between. This CDR3 is 17 amino acids long. Germline V gene sequence: CDR1 LGHDT, CDR2 YNNKEL (reference sequence). The DNA of the CDR3 is TGTGCCAGCAGAGATGTCTCAGGGATCTCTGGGGCCAACGTCCTGACTTTC. Translation gives CASRDVSGISGANVLTF.

In this sample, this clone turned up once. This chain joins TRBV5-1 and TRBJ1-4; D possibly corresponds to TRBD1 (5 bases). The CDR3 sequence is 13 residues long. Germline loops: CDR1 SGHRS, CDR2 YFSETQ. The germline V and J ends were trimmed by 4 bases and 3 bases, with 7 bases remaining between them. In DNA form, the CDR3 reads TGCGCCAGCAGCGCGGGACCTAATGAAAAACTGTTTTTT. Amino acids: CASSAGPNEKLFF.